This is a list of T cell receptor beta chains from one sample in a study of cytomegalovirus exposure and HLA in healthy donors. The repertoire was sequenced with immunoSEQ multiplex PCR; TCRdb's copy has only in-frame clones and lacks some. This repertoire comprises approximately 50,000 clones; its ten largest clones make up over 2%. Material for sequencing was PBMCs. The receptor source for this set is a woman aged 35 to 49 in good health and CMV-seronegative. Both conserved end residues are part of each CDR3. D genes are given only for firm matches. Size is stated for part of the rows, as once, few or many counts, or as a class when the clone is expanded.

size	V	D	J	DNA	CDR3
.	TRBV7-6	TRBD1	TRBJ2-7	TGTGCCAGCAGCTTAAGGTCGGGACAGGGGACCGAGCAGTACTTC	CASSLRSGQGTEQYF
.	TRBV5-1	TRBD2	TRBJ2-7	TGCGCCAGCAGCTACTCGGGGGGGGCTGACGAGCAGTACTTC	CASSYSGGADEQYF
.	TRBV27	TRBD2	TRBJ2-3	TGTGCCAGCAGTTTAAAGCCTAGCGGGAGGACAGATACGCAGTATTTT	CASSLKPSGRTDTQYF
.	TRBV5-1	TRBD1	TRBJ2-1	TGCGCCAGCAGCTCGGGGACAGGGGCTAACGTATATGAGCAGTTCTTC	CASSSGTGANVYEQFF
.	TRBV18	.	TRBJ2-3	TGTGCCAGCTCACCCTCTGGAGGCGAGGATACGCAGTATTTT	CASSPSGGEDTQYF
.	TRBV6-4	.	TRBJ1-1	TGTGCCAGCAAAAGGGGCCCCCTGAACACTGAAGCTTTCTTT	CASKRGPLNTEAFF
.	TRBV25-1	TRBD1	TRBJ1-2	TGTGCCAGCAGTGTTGGACAGGGAAGCTATGGCTACACCTTC	CASSVGQGSYGYTF
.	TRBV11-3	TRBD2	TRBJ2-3	TGTGCCAGCAGCTCGTCGAAGACTAGCGGGAGCACAGATACGCAGTATTTT	CASSSSKTSGSTDTQYF
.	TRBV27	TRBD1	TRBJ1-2	TGTGCCAGCAGTTTTACGACAGGGGCGGGCTATGGCTACACCTTC	CASSFTTGAGYGYTF
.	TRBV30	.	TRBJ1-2	TGTGCCTGGAGTGTATTCGGGGAACTGGGCTACACCTTC	CAWSVFGELGYTF
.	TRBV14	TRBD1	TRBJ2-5	TGTGCCAGCAGCCCCCTTGGACAGGGACAGGAGAACCAGTACTTC	CASSPLGQGQENQYF
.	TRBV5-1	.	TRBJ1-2	TGCGCCAGCAGCCCGGCCGGGGTTTATGGCTACACCTTC	CASSPAGVYGYTF
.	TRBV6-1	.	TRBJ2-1	TGTGCCAGCAGAGGTAGAGGGCCCTCCGACAATGAGCAGTTCTTC	CASRGRGPSDNEQFF
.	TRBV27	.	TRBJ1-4	TGTGCCAGCAGTTTCCGGGGAACTAATGAAAAACTGTTTTTT	CASSFRGTNEKLFF
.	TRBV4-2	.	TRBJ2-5	TGTGCCAGCAGCCAAGCCTACGGAGCGGGTCCCTCGGAGACCCAGTACTTC	CASSQAYGAGPSETQYF
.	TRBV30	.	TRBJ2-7	TGTGCCTGGAGTGTAAGGGGGACCCTCTCCTACGAGCAGTACTTC	CAWSVRGTLSYEQYF
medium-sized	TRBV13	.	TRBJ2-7	TGTGCCAGCAGCCGATACAGCTACGAGCAGTACTTC	CASSRYSYEQYF
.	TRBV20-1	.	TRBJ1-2	TGCAGTGCTAGAGAGGTCGGTGGCTACACCTTC	CSAREVGGYTF
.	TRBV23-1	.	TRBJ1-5	TGCGCCAGCAGTCGAGGCCAACATAGCAATCAGCCCCAGCATTTT	CASSRGQHSNQPQHF
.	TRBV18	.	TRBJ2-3	TGTGCCAGCTCACCGATGGGCGGGACAGATACGCAGTATTTT	CASSPMGGTDTQYF
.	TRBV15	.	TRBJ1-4	TGTGCCACCAGTGAGATAGGGGGATCTGAAGAAAAACTGTTTTTT	CATSEIGGSEEKLFF
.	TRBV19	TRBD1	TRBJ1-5	TGTGCCAGTACCGCCCGCAGTGCCTTCAGGGGGCAAGGGCAGCCCCAGCATTTT	CASTARSAFRGQGQPQHF
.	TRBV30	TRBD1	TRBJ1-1	TGTGCCTGGAGCCTGGGACAGCGGAACACTGAAGCTTTCTTT	CAWSLGQRNTEAFF
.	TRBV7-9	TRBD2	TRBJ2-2	TGTGCCAGCAGCTTAAGGGGTAGCGGGAGAAGGAGCACCGGGGAGCTGTTTTTT	CASSLRGSGRRSTGELFF
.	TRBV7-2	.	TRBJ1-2	TGTGCCAGCAGCTTAGGACAGTCCTATGGCTACACCTTC	CASSLGQSYGYTF
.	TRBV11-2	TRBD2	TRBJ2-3	TGTGCCAGCAGCTTAGAGTCGGTGTCCTGGACTAGCGGGGGTGGAGATACGCAGTATTTT	CASSLESVSWTSGGGDTQYF
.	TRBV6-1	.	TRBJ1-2	TGTGCCACCCGGGGGGGGGTTAATGGCTACACCTTC	CATRGGVNGYTF
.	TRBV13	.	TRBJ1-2	TGTGCCAGCAGCCCCTCAGACAGTTTATTTCGCTATGGCTACACCTTC	CASSPSDSLFRYGYTF
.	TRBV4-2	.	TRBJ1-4	TGTGCCAGCAGCCAATATGAACGCGAGTCACTGTTTTTT	CASSQYERESLFF
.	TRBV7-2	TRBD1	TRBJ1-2	TGTGCCAGCAGCCCAGGGGGCGGGACAGGGACCTACACCTTC	CASSPGGGTGTYTF
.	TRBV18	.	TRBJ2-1	TGTGCCAGCTCACCCCCACAGCGGAGCCATGAGCAGTTCTTC	CASSPPQRSHEQFF
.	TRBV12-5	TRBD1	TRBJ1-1	TGTGCTAGTGGGATTAACAGGGGGCGCACTGAAGCTTTCTTT	CASGINRGRTEAFF
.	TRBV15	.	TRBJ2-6	TGTGCCACCAGCAGAGGCGGCAGACCTGGGGCCAACGTCCTGACTTTC	CATSRGGRPGANVLTF
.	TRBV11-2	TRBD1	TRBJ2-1	TGCGCTGAGGGGGCGCTTGATGACAATGAGCAGTTCTTC	CAEGALDDNEQFF
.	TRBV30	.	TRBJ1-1	TGTGCCTGGAGTGTACAGGGTTTGACTGAAGCTTTCTTT	CAWSVQGLTEAFF
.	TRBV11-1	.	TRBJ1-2	TGTGCCAGCAGCTTAGGAGGGAGCGGCTACACCTTC	CASSLGGSGYTF
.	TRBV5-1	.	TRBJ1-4	TGCGCCAGCAGCTTGGTAGATCGGCGGCATGAAAAACTGTTTTTT	CASSLVDRRHEKLFF
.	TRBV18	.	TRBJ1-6	TGTGCCAGCTCAAATGTGATGAGAAATTCACCCCTCCACTTT	CASSNVMRNSPLHF
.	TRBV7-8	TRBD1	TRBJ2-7	TGTGCCAGCAGCTCCGCCGGGACAGGATCCTACGAGCAGTACTTC	CASSSAGTGSYEQYF
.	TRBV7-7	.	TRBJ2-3	TGTGCTAGCAGCTTGAACAGTCGCACAGATACGCAGTATTTT	CASSLNSRTDTQYF
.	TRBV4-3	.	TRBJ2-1	TGCGCCAGCAGCCATTCCCGGGGGGCATCTTACAATGAGCAGTTCTTC	CASSHSRGASYNEQFF
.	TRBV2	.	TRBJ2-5	TGTGCCAGCATGGAGGCTGCCCGTGAGACCCAGTACTTC	CASMEAARETQYF
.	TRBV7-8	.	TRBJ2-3	TGTGCCAGCATCACGGGAGATACGCAGTATTTT	CASITGDTQYF
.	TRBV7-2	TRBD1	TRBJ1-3	TGTGCCAGCCGGGACAGGGCAGGGGCTGGAAACACCATATATTTT	CASRDRAGAGNTIYF